Here is one TCR beta chain with its context. Authors' data handling: How many nucleated cells were present was estimated from reference gene primer amplification. Assay used: immunoSEQ multiplex PCR; TCRdb lists only in-frame clones, some missing. The V and J calls and clone size were taken over from that table, and D and trimming were inferred from the DNA. The data contain 150,000 to 200,000 clones, 65% to 85% of them singletons. This entry belongs to a study of blood T cell repertoires in COVID-19. The overall study: There were acute and convalescent COVID-19 samples, and they came from the United States, Italy and Spain. In each case, the material was cDNA or gDNA derived from T cells, B-cell-depleted T cells, or PBMCs.

The CDR3 has 14 amino acids. V gave up 4 bases and J gave up 0 bases, with 6 bases separating them. The germline V gene encodes CDR1 ENHRY and CDR2 SYGVKD. The origin of this receptor is a woman under 40 with acute or convalescent COVID-19. The sample taken for sequencing was peripheral blood. This chain connects TRBV10-3 to TRBJ2-2; D possibly corresponds to TRBD2 (6 bases). This chain's CDR3 is CAISGGANTGELFF. CDR3 DNA: TGTGCCATCAGTGGCGGGGCGAACACCGGGGAGCTGTTTTTT.